A selection of T cell receptor beta chains follows, all from one sample in a study of blood T cell repertoires in COVID-19. Sequencing was performed with immunoSEQ multiplex PCR; in TCRdb, only in-frame clones are kept and a portion is missing. The sample holds about 200,000 clones, around 85% seen once. The sample was peripheral blood. The receptors were gathered from a man aged 50-59 years who had recovered from COVID-19. Both conserved end residues are part of each CDR3. D genes are given only for firm matches. Part of the rows lack a size; the others show once, few, many or a class for expanded clones.

j_gene | v_gene | d_gene | abundance | CDR3aa | CDR3nt
TRBJ1-5 | TRBV6-5 | - | - | CASISRRGRDQPQHF | TGTGCCAGCATCTCCCGGCGGGGACGGGATCAGCCCCAGCATTTT
TRBJ2-7 | TRBV28 | - | - | CASSLVQAIYEQYF | TGTGCCAGCAGTTTGGTACAGGCCATCTACGAGCAGTACTTC
TRBJ1-1 | TRBV10-1 | - | - | CASTKRDSKRSSGTFF | TGCGCCAGCACCAAGAGGGACTCAAAGCGTTCGTCCGGGACTTTCTTT
TRBJ2-1 | TRBV11-2 | - | - | CASSPFVQDIYNEQFF | TGTGCCAGCAGCCCTTTCGTGCAGGATATATACAATGAGCAGTTCTTC
TRBJ2-7 | TRBV2 | TRBD1 | - | CASSVNRGLGEQYF | TGTGCCAGCAGTGTTAACAGGGGGCTGGGGGAGCAGTACTTC
TRBJ2-5 | TRBV10-3 | TRBD2 | many | CAISERGGTSGSGVQETQYF | TGTGCCATCAGTGAGAGAGGAGGGACTAGCGGGAGTGGCGTACAAGAGACCCAGTACTTC
TRBJ2-7 | TRBV7-9 | TRBD1 | few | CASSLGQGGDEQYF | TGTGCCAGCAGCCTCGGACAGGGAGGTGACGAGCAGTACTTC
TRBJ1-2 | TRBV5-1 | - | - | CASSAGRNYGYTF | TGCGCCAGCAGCGCGGGACGGAACTATGGCTACACCTTC
TRBJ2-5 | TRBV7-2 | TRBD2 | - | CASAIAGPGGETQYF | TGTGCCAGCGCGATAGCGGGACCGGGGGGAGAGACCCAGTACTTC
TRBJ2-1 | TRBV28 | TRBD2 | - | CASSSPTSGSLNEQFF | TGTGCCAGCAGTTCCCCCACTAGCGGGAGTTTGAATGAGCAGTTCTTC
TRBJ2-7 | TRBV5-1 | TRBD1 | few | CASKDYRQGAYEQYF | TGCGCCAGCAAGGACTACCGACAGGGGGCTTACGAGCAGTACTTC
TRBJ2-7 | TRBV28 | - | - | CASSFSPPTPYEQYF | TGTGCCAGCAGTTTTAGCCCCCCCACCCCCTACGAGCAGTACTTC
TRBJ1-5 | TRBV5-4 | - | once | CASSLGGVGQPQHF | TGTGCCAGCAGCTTGGGCGGAGTGGGTCAGCCCCAGCATTTT
TRBJ1-6 | TRBV6-6 | - | - | CASSYRGNNSPLHF | TGTGCCAGCAGTTACCGGGGGAATAATTCACCCCTCCACTTT
TRBJ2-5 | TRBV4-1 | TRBD2 | - | CASSPRTSGTETQYF | TGCGCCAGCAGCCCCAGGACTAGCGGGACTGAGACCCAGTACTTC
TRBJ1-5 | TRBV28 | - | once | CASSSGFGQPQHF | TGTGCCAGCAGCTCAGGGTTTGGTCAGCCCCAGCATTTT
TRBJ2-1 | TRBV5-1 | - | - | CASSDLTGNEQFF | TGCGCCAGCAGTGACTTAACGGGCAATGAGCAGTTCTTC
TRBJ2-7 | TRBV3-1/TRBV3-2 | TRBD1 | - | CASSRQSQGAHGQYF | TGTGCCAGCAGCCGCCAAAGCCAGGGGGCCCACGGGCAGTACTTC
TRBJ2-3 | TRBV6-5 | - | - | CASKFTESTDTQYF | TGTGCCAGCAAGTTCACAGAGAGCACAGATACGCAGTATTTT
TRBJ2-7 | TRBV5-5 | TRBD1 | - | CASSVTGQGMNEQYF | TGTGCCAGCAGCGTAACCGGACAGGGTATGAACGAGCAGTACTTC
TRBJ1-5 | TRBV3-1/TRBV3-2 | TRBD1 | - | CASSQSKNTGGLIGNQPQHF | TGTGCCAGCAGCCAATCTAAAAACACAGGGGGACTTATAGGCAATCAGCCCCAGCATTTT
TRBJ1-1 | TRBV29-1 | - | - | CSVQRSGTEAFF | TGCAGCGTTCAGAGGTCGGGCACTGAAGCTTTCTTT
TRBJ2-2 | TRBV7-2 | TRBD2 | - | CASSMAGEYTGELFF | TGTGCCAGCAGTATGGCGGGAGAGTACACCGGGGAGCTGTTTTTT
TRBJ1-5 | TRBV7-3 | - | - | CASSLYHGQPQHF | TGTGCCAGCAGCTTATATCACGGTCAGCCCCAGCATTTT
TRBJ2-7 | TRBV19 | TRBD1 | - | CASSVGTARGYEQYF | TGTGCCAGTAGTGTGGGGACGGCCAGGGGGTACGAGCAGTACTTC
TRBJ2-5 | TRBV30 | - | - | CAWSRGINPQETQYF | TGTGCCTGGAGCCGAGGTATTAACCCCCAAGAGACCCAGTACTTC
TRBJ2-7 | TRBV6-5 | TRBD1 | - | CATSLTGALYEQYF | TGTGCCACCTCCCTGACAGGGGCTCTTTACGAGCAGTACTTC
TRBJ2-7 | TRBV18 | - | - | CASSLRLAYEQYF | TGTGCCAGCTCCCTCCGACTGGCCTACGAGCAGTACTTC